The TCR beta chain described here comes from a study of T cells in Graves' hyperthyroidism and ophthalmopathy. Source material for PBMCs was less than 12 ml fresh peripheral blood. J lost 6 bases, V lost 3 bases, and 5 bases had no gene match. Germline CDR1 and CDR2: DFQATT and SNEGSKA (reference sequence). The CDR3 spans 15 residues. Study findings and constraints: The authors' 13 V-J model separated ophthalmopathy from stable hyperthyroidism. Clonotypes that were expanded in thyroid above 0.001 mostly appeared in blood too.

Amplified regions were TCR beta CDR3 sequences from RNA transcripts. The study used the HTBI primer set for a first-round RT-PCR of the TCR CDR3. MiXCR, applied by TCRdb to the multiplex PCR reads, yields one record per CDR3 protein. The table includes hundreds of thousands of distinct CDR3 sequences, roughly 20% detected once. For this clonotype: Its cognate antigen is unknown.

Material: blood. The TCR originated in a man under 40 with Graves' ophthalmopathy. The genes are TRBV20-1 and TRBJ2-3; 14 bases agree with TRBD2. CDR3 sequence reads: CSASLTSGRGDTQYF. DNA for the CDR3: TGCAGTGCTAGCCTGACTAGCGGGAGGGGGGATACGCAGTATTTT.